The T cell receptor beta chain under discussion was sequenced for a study of blood T cells in healthy people across ages. The CDR3 length is 15 residues. The V gene lost 6 bases and the J gene lost 7 bases, with 16 bases spanning the gap. A second about 7 to 12 cycle PCR used barcoded and J-beta primers. From the 5' RACE reads, TCRdb called clonotypes with MiXCR, one entry per CDR3 protein. The sample has more than 800,000 distinct CDR3 sequences, more than 25% seen once; the top ten hold 17%. The table lists this clonotype with many counts. Sequenced: blood. This receptor was identified in a woman older than 75 in good health. V gene TRBV12-3 or TRBV12-4 combines with J gene TRBJ1-6, with D possibly matching TRBD1 (5 bases). This chain's CDR3 is CASSPGSRRNSPLHF. The DNA for the CDR3 is TGTGCCAGCAGCCCAGGGAGTAGGCGGAATTCACCCCTCCACTTT.